The rows below give T cell receptor beta chains drawn from one sample of a study of beta chain features in type 1 diabetes. Produced via immunoSEQ multiplex PCR; TCRdb's table is partial and in-frame only. The table lists 600,000 to 700,000 clones, roughly an eighth of them singletons, with about 0.11% in the top ten. Sequencing input: naive CD4+ T cells from blood. Every receptor here comes from a man aged 25 to 40 with type 1 diabetes. CDR3s include the opening cysteine and the closing phenylalanine or tryptophan. The D gene is left open where the match is weak. Only some rows state a clone size, as once, few, many or a class for expanded clones.

abundance | j_gene | d_gene | v_gene | CDR3aa | CDR3nt
few | TRBJ1-3 | NA | TRBV29-1 | CSVRTGAVSGNTIYF | TGCAGCGTCCGCACCGGGGCGGTCTCTGGAAACACCATATATTTT
NA | TRBJ2-7 | NA | TRBV13 | CASSPDQDLSHEQYF | TGTGCCAGCTCTCCAGACCAGGACCTTTCCCACGAGCAGTACTTC
NA | TRBJ1-2 | NA | TRBV7-9 | CASSLEGWKNGYTF | TGTGCCAGCAGCTTAGAGGGCTGGAAAAATGGCTACACCTTC
few | TRBJ1-2 | TRBD1 | TRBV7-2 | CASTRGSDRANYGYTF | TGTGCCAGCACCCGAGGTTCGGACAGGGCGAACTATGGCTACACCTTC
once | TRBJ2-5 | NA | TRBV5-1 | CASSLGQGETQYF | TGCGCCAGCAGCTTGGGTCAGGGGGAGACCCAGTACTTC
few | TRBJ2-3 | NA | TRBV15 | CATSRGGARTDTQYF | TGTGCCACCAGCAGAGGAGGGGCCCGCACAGATACGCAGTATTTT
NA | TRBJ1-2 | TRBD1 | TRBV29-1 | CSVPPGQGMDYGYTF | TGCAGCGTACCCCCGGGACAGGGGATGGACTATGGCTACACCTTC
NA | TRBJ2-6 | NA | TRBV29-1 | CSVGGGTPGANVLTF | TGCAGCGTTGGGGGCGGCACCCCTGGGGCCAACGTCCTGACTTTC
NA | TRBJ1-1 | NA | TRBV7-5 | CARSADRSNTEAFF | TGTGCCAGAAGCGCTGACAGGTCGAACACTGAAGCTTTCTTT
NA | TRBJ2-7 | NA | TRBV28 | CASRRTSPHEQYF | TGTGCCAGCAGAAGGACATCGCCCCACGAGCAGTACTTC
NA | TRBJ1-2 | NA | TRBV11-2 | CASSFDRTTGYGYTF | TGTGCCAGCAGCTTTGATAGAACGACGGGGTATGGCTACACCTTC
few | TRBJ2-1 | TRBD2 | TRBV2 | CASNPSQRDRYNEQFF | TGTGCCAGCAATCCTTCCCAGCGGGATAGGTACAATGAGCAGTTCTTC
NA | TRBJ2-7 | TRBD1 | TRBV15 | CATSRDPDRGTYEQYF | TGTGCCACCAGCAGAGATCCCGACAGGGGGACCTACGAGCAGTACTTC
few | TRBJ2-7 | TRBD1 | TRBV7-2 | CASSSGTGSYEQYF | TGTGCCAGCAGCTCCGGGACAGGCTCCTACGAGCAGTACTTC
NA | TRBJ1-1 | NA | TRBV7-2 | CASSLGRPNTEAFF | TGTGCCAGCAGCTTAGGCAGGCCGAACACTGAAGCTTTCTTT
NA | TRBJ1-1 | NA | TRBV5-1 | CASSLDQQGGTEAFF | TGCGCCAGCAGCTTGGACCAACAGGGAGGGACTGAAGCTTTCTTT
few | TRBJ2-6 | NA | TRBV7-8 | CASSSTGISGANVLTF | TGTGCCAGCAGCTCCACAGGGATCTCTGGGGCCAACGTCCTGACTTTC
NA | TRBJ1-6 | NA | TRBV2 | CASSDNSPLHF | TGTGCCAGCAGCGATAATTCACCCCTCCACTTT
NA | TRBJ2-7 | NA | TRBV9 | CASKPAPSSYEQYF | TGTGCCAGCAAACCAGCGCCTAGCTCCTACGAGCAGTACTTC
few | TRBJ2-3 | NA | TRBV11-2 | CASSSSQATQYF | TGTGCCAGCAGCTCCTCTCAGGCTACGCAGTATTTT
NA | TRBJ1-1 | NA | TRBV7-2 | CASSLDEDRAFF | TGTGCCAGCAGCTTAGACGAGGATAGGGCTTTCTTT
few | TRBJ2-5 | TRBD1 | TRBV4-3 | CASSQDQGAWETQYF | TGCGCCAGCAGCCAAGATCAGGGGGCCTGGGAGACCCAGTACTTC
few | TRBJ2-5 | TRBD1 | TRBV29-1 | CSARDRGLRETQYF | TGCAGCGCCCGGGACAGGGGGCTGAGGGAGACCCAGTACTTC